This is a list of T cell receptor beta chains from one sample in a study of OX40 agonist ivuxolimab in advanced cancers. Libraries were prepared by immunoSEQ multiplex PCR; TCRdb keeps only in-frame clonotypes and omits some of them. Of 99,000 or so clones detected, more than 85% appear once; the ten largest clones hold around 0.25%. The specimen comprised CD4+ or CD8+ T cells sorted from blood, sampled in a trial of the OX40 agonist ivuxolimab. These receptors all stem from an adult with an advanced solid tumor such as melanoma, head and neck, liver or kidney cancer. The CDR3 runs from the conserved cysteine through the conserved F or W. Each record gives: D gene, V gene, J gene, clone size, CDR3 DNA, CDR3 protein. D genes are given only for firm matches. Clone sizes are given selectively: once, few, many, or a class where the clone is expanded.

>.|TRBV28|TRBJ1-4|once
TGTGCCAGCAGTTTGTCCCAAAATGAAAAACTGTTTTTT
CASSLSQNEKLFF
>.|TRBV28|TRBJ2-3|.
TGTGCCAGCAGTTTAGTGTCTAGCACAGATACGCAGTATTTT
CASSLVSSTDTQYF
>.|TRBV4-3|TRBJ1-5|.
TGCGCCAGCAGCCAAGACTTGGGGGGCGGCCGTTGGAATCAGCCCCAGCATTTT
CASSQDLGGGRWNQPQHF
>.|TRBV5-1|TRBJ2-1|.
TGCGCCAGCAGCTTGGTGGTCGGTCTAACCAATGAGCAGTTCTTC
CASSLVVGLTNEQFF
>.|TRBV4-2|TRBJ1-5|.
TGTGCCAGCAGCCAAGATGGCAGAAATCAGCCCCAGCATTTT
CASSQDGRNQPQHF
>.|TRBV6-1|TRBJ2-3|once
TGTGCCAGCAGTGCCAGGGAGCTCCCAGATACGCAGTATTTT
CASSARELPDTQYF
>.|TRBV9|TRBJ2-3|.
TGTGCCAGCAGCGTAGACGGAAGGGGCAGCACAGATACGCAGTATTTT
CASSVDGRGSTDTQYF
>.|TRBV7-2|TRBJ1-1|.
TGTGCCAGCAGCTCCAGGGTCGACACTGAAGCTTTCTTT
CASSSRVDTEAFF
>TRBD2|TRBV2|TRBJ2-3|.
TGTGCCAGCAGCGCCAATCTAGCGGAGGGCACAGATACGCAGTATTTT
CASSANLAEGTDTQYF
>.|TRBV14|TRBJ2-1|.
TGTGCCAGCAGCCAGAGCCTGAGCTCCTACAATGAGCAGTTCTTC
CASSQSLSSYNEQFF
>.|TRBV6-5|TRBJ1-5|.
TGTGCCAGCAGTTACTCTTATAGCAATCAGCCCCAGCATTTT
CASSYSYSNQPQHF
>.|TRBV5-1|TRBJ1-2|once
TGCGCCAGCACCTTAGTGTTCGACACAGGGAGAGTTAGTGGCTACACCTTC
CASTLVFDTGRVSGYTF
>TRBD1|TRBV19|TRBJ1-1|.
TGTGCCAGTGGAGAGCCGGGACAGGGGGCGAGCACTGAAGCTTTCTTT
CASGEPGQGASTEAFF
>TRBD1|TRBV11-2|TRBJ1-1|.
TGTGCCAGCAGCGGGGACAGGAACACTGAAGCTTTCTTT
CASSGDRNTEAFF
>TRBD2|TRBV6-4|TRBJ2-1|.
TGTGCCAGCTCCCGGACTAGCGGGGGCTATGAGCAGTTCTTC
CASSRTSGGYEQFF
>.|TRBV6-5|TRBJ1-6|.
TGTGCCAGCCGGAGGCTTAACGAAAATTCACCCCTCCACTTT
CASRRLNENSPLHF
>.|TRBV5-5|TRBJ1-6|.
TGTGCCAGCAGCCCCTGGGTCGGGGGTGATTCACCCCTCCACTTT
CASSPWVGGDSPLHF
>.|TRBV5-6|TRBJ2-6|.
TGTGCCAGCAGCTTGGCCGTAGTCTCTGGGGCCAACGTCCTGACTTTC
CASSLAVVSGANVLTF
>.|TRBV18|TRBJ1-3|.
TGTGCCAGCTCCACCTCAACTGGGTCTGGAAACACCATATATTTT
CASSTSTGSGNTIYF
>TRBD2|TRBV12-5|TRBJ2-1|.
TGTGCTAGTGGTTTCCTTCGACTAGCGGGAGGTCCCCTGAGCTCCTACAATGAGCAGTTCTTC
CASGFLRLAGGPLSSYNEQFF
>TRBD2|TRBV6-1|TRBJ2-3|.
TGTGCCAGCAGTGTGGGACTAGCGCTTGGCACAGATACGCAGTATTTT
CASSVGLALGTDTQYF
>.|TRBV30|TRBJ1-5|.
TGTGCCTGGAGTACAGGGACGGTCTTAGACCAGCCCCAGCATTTT
CAWSTGTVLDQPQHF
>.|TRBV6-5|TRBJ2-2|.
TGTGCCAGCAGTACCCTACAGGGGAACACCGGGGAGCTGTTTTTT
CASSTLQGNTGELFF
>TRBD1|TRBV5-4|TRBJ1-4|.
TGTGCCAGCAGCTCGGACAGGGGCGGTGAAAAACTGTTTTTT
CASSSDRGGEKLFF
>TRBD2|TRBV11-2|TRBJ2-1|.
TGTGCCAGCAGCTTCCGACTAGCAAAGGCAGATGAGCAGTTCTTC
CASSFRLAKADEQFF
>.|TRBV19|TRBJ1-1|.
TGTGCCAGTAGTCCCCTATCTGCTGAAGCTTTCTTT
CASSPLSAEAFF
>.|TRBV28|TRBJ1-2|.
TGTGCCAGCAGTTTATGGGCAGATTATGGCTACACCTTC
CASSLWADYGYTF
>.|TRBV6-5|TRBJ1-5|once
TGTGCCAGCAGGAGAACAAGGGGAGACAATCAGCCCCAGCATTTT
CASRRTRGDNQPQHF
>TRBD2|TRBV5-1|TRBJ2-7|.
TGCGCCAGCAGCCCAGGACTAGATCTCTACGAGCAGTACTTC
CASSPGLDLYEQYF
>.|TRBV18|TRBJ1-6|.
TGTGCCAGCTCACCACCGATTGACGGGACCTATAATTCACCCCTCCACTTT
CASSPPIDGTYNSPLHF
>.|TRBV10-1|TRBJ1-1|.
TGCGCCAGCAGTGAGATTACTGAGACCCAACAGGGGAACACTGAAGCTTTCTTT
CASSEITETQQGNTEAFF
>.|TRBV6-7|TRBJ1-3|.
TGTGCCAGCCCCGGTGAATGGGCGATCTCTGGAAACACCATATATTTT
CASPGEWAISGNTIYF
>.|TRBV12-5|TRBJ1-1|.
TGTGCTAGTGGTTTAGCGGGGGGCACTGAAGCTTTCTTT
CASGLAGGTEAFF
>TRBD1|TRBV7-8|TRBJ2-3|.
TGTGCCAGCAGCTCCGGGACAGGGCAGTATTTT
CASSSGTGQYF
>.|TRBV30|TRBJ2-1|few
TGTGCCTGGATGGAGGGGAGGCACAATGAGCAGTTCTTC
CAWMEGRHNEQFF
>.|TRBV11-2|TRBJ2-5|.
TGTGCCAGCAGCTTAGAGCACAGATACCAAGAGACCCAGTACTTC
CASSLEHRYQETQYF
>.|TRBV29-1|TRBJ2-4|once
TGCAGCGTTGAAGATCTCCCCGGCAGGGCGGCCAAAAACATTCAGTACTTC
CSVEDLPGRAAKNIQYF
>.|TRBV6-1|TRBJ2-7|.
TGTGCCAGCACGGGGGACATCGACTACGAGCAGTACTTC
CASTGDIDYEQYF
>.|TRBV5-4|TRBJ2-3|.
TGTGCCAGCAGCCCCTCAAACACAGATACGCAGTATTTT
CASSPSNTDTQYF
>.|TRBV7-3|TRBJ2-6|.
TGTGCCAGCAGCTTAAATCGGCCAGGGGCCAACGTCCTGACTTTC
CASSLNRPGANVLTF
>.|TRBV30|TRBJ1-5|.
TGTGCCTGGAGTGGTCGCGGTCAGCCCCAGCATTTT
CAWSGRGQPQHF
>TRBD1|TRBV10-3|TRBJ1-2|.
TGTGCCATCAGTGAGTCGACAGGGAGCTATGGCTACACCTTC
CAISESTGSYGYTF
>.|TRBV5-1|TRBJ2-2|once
TGCGCCAGCAGCCTACAAACGAACACCGGGGAGCTGTTTTTT
CASSLQTNTGELFF
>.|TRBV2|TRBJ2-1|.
TGTGCCAGCAGTGAAGACGGGTCTGAGCAGTTCTTC
CASSEDGSEQFF
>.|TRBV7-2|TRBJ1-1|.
TGTGCCAGCAGCTTACAGGGCATGAACACTGAAGCTTTCTTT
CASSLQGMNTEAFF